A selection of T cell receptor beta chains follows, all from one sample in a study of cytomegalovirus exposure and HLA in healthy donors. The assay was immunoSEQ multiplex PCR, and TCRdb's table has in-frame clones only and misses some. The repertoire holds 90,000 to 100,000 clones, with about 81% as singletons. The sample consisted of PBMCs. The receptors originated from a man in his forties or fifties in good health and CMV-seronegative. Each CDR3 is given with its conserved first and last residue. A D gene is named only where the DNA matches it firmly. Not every row has a clone size; where given, it reads once, few, many or a size class.

TRBV7-9	TRBJ2-1	TRBD1	.	TGTGCCAGCAACCTCCCGAACCGGGACAGACACAATGAGCAGTTCTTC	CASNLPNRDRHNEQFF
TRBV30	TRBJ1-5	.	.	TGTGCCTGGAGTGGGCCTTTTGGGGCGAAGGTGGATCAGCCCCAGCATTTT	CAWSGPFGAKVDQPQHF
TRBV11-2	TRBJ2-7	TRBD1	.	TGTGCCAGCAGCACGACCTCAGGGGGCGCATGGTACGAGCAGTACTTC	CASSTTSGGAWYEQYF
TRBV27	TRBJ1-1	TRBD1	.	TGTGCCAGCAGTTTGACGGGCTGGACAGGGGGCGGGACTGAAGCTTTCTTT	CASSLTGWTGGGTEAFF
TRBV15	TRBJ1-3	.	few	TGTGCCACCAGCAGAGAAGCGACAGGCAACACCATATATTTT	CATSREATGNTIYF
TRBV5-1	TRBJ1-6	TRBD1	.	TGCGCCAGCAGCTTTGGGGACAGGGAGAATTCACCCCTCCACTTT	CASSFGDRENSPLHF
TRBV19	TRBJ2-2	.	.	TGTGCCAGTACCAAGGGGGGGCCGATGAACACCGGGGAGCTGTTTTTT	CASTKGGPMNTGELFF
TRBV6-5	TRBJ2-5	TRBD2	.	TGTGCCAGCACGGAGCGGGGAGAGCTAGAGACCCAGTACTTC	CASTERGELETQYF
TRBV4-1	TRBJ1-5	.	.	TGCGCCAGCAGCCAACGAGGCGTAGGGGATAGCAATCAGCCCCAGCATTTT	CASSQRGVGDSNQPQHF
TRBV2	TRBJ1-6	.	.	TGTGCCAGTCACAGGGATTCCTATAATTCACCCCTCCACTTT	CASHRDSYNSPLHF
TRBV4-3	TRBJ2-2	.	.	TGCGCCAGCAGCCAAGGCGACACGAACACCGGGGAGCTGTTTTTT	CASSQGDTNTGELFF
TRBV5-6	TRBJ2-7	.	few	TGTGCCAGCAGCCCCTCACGGGCCTACGAGCAGTACTTC	CASSPSRAYEQYF
TRBV27	TRBJ1-2	.	.	TGTGCCAGCCGGCAGGGTAACTATGGCTACACCTTC	CASRQGNYGYTF
TRBV5-5	TRBJ1-1	.	.	TGTGCCAGCAGCTTGTCGGGAGGAGGAGCTTTCTTT	CASSLSGGGAFF
TRBV27	TRBJ1-6	.	.	TGTGCCAGCAGGGGGGCTTCTGGACTCTATTCACCCCTCCACTTT	CASRGASGLYSPLHF
TRBV27	TRBJ2-1	TRBD2	.	TGTGCCAGCTCCAGCGGGGGAAACAATGAGCAGTTCTTC	CASSSGGNNEQFF
TRBV27	TRBJ2-1	TRBD1	.	TGTGCCAGCAGTAGGACAGGGGTATACAATGAGCAGTTCTTC	CASSRTGVYNEQFF
TRBV7-8	TRBJ2-7	.	.	TGTGCCAGCAGCTTCCCAGGGGCCGAGCAGTACTTC	CASSFPGAEQYF
TRBV11-2	TRBJ1-4	.	.	TGTGCCAGCAGCTTACTTCACAGGCCCTTCGAAAAACTGTTTTTT	CASSLLHRPFEKLFF
TRBV5-1	TRBJ2-1	TRBD2	.	TGCGCCAGCAGCCTAACTAGCGGGGGGATTGGTGAGCAGTTCTTC	CASSLTSGGIGEQFF
TRBV27	TRBJ2-7	.	.	TGTGCCAGCACCCCTGGGCATAGCTCCTACGAGCAGTACTTC	CASTPGHSSYEQYF
TRBV27	TRBJ2-1	TRBD2	.	TGTGCCAGCAGTTTATGGGGGGGGAGCTCCTACAATGAGCAGTTCTTC	CASSLWGGSSYNEQFF
TRBV11-2	TRBJ2-5	TRBD1	.	TGTGCCAGCAGCTTAGATCCGGGACAGGGGTGGGAGACCCAGTACTTC	CASSLDPGQGWETQYF
TRBV15	TRBJ1-2	TRBD1	.	TGTGCCACCAGCAGTCCGGGACAGGGGGCTTATGGCTACACCTTC	CATSSPGQGAYGYTF
TRBV6-1	TRBJ2-2	.	.	TGTGCCAAAAGGACAGATAACACCGGGGAGCTGTTTTTT	CAKRTDNTGELFF
TRBV6-5	TRBJ2-2	.	.	TGTGCCAGCACCCTCCACACAACCGGGGAGCTGTTTTTT	CASTLHTTGELFF
TRBV7-2	TRBJ2-1	.	few	TGTGCCAGCAGCAGAGAAGAGCAGTTCTTC	CASSREEQFF
TRBV20-1	TRBJ2-7	.	.	TGCAGTGCTAGAGATCCCCCCGCGGAGTACTTC	CSARDPPAEYF
TRBV10-1	TRBJ2-7	.	.	TGCGCCAGCAGTGAGTACGGCTACGAGCAGTACTTC	CASSEYGYEQYF
TRBV11-2	TRBJ2-1	.	.	TGTGCCAGCAGCTTAGCTCTCCCGGAGCTCAATGAGCAGTTCTTC	CASSLALPELNEQFF
TRBV7-6	TRBJ2-7	TRBD2	.	TGTGCCAGCAGCGCCGGTACCCAGCGGGGCGAGCAGTACTTC	CASSAGTQRGEQYF
TRBV6-4	TRBJ1-4	.	.	TGTGCCAGCAGTGACCCCCCGACAGGCTGGGAAAAACTGTTTTTT	CASSDPPTGWEKLFF
TRBV28	TRBJ1-1	.	.	TGTGCCAGCAGTTTGTACAGCCTTGAAGCTTTCTTT	CASSLYSLEAFF
TRBV28	TRBJ2-1	TRBD2	.	TGTGCCAGCACCCCCGCCTCGGGGGGGGACTACAATGAGCAGTTCTTC	CASTPASGGDYNEQFF
TRBV4-2	TRBJ1-3	TRBD1	.	TGTGCCAGCAGCTCCTGGACAGGCTCTGGAAACACCATATATTTT	CASSSWTGSGNTIYF
TRBV28	TRBJ1-4	TRBD1	.	TGTGCCAGCAGAAAGACAGGGTATGAAAAACTGTTTTTT	CASRKTGYEKLFF
TRBV5-6	TRBJ1-2	.	.	TGTGCCAGCAGCATGCGCAGGGGCACAAACTATGGCTACACCTTC	CASSMRRGTNYGYTF
TRBV6-1	TRBJ2-1	TRBD2	.	TGTGCCAGCAGGAAACCCGGGGGGGGTTACAATGAGCAGTTCTTC	CASRKPGGGYNEQFF
TRBV19	TRBJ2-5	TRBD2	.	TGTGCCAGTAGTAGGGCTAGCGGAGCTCAAGAGACCCAGTACTTC	CASSRASGAQETQYF
TRBV7-2	TRBJ2-1	TRBD2	once	TGTGCCAGCAGCTTAGCTAGGACTAGCGGGAATGAGCAGTTCTTC	CASSLARTSGNEQFF
TRBV6-1	TRBJ1-2	.	.	TGTGCCAGCAGTGTGGTAGTCGACTCGTCCTACGGCTGCACCTTC	CASSVVVDSSYGCTF
TRBV6-5	TRBJ1-5	.	once	TGTGCCAGCAGTACCAGGGGAGGCAATCAGCCCCAGCATTTT	CASSTRGGNQPQHF
TRBV30	TRBJ1-2	.	.	TGTGCCTGGATGAGAGGCAGGGAAAAGAACTATGGCTACACCTTC	CAWMRGREKNYGYTF
TRBV7-9	TRBJ2-7	TRBD2	.	TGTGCCAGCAGCCGGGAGGGGGGCTGGGCCGAGCAGTACTTC	CASSREGGWAEQYF